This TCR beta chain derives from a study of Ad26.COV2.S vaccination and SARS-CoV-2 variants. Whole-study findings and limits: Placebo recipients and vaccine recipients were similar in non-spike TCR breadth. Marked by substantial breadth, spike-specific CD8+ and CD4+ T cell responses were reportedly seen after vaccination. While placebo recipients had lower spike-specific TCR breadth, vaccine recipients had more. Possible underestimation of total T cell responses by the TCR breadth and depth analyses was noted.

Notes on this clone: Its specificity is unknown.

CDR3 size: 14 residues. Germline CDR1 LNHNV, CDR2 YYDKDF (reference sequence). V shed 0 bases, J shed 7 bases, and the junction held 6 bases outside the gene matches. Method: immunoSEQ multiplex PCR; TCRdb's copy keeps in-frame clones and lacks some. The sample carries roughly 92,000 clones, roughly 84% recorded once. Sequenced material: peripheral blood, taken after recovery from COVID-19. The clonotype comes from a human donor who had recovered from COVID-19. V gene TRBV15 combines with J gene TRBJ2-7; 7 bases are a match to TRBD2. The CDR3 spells CATSRDAGVREQYF. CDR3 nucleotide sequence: TGTGCCACCAGCAGAGATGCGGGAGTACGTGAGCAGTACTTC. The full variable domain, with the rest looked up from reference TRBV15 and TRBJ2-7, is DAMVIQNPRYQVTQFGKPVTLSCSQTLNHNVMYWYQQKSSQAPKLLFHYYDKDFNNEADTPDNFQSRRPNTSFCFLDIRSPGLGDTAMYLCATSRDAGVREQYFGPGTRLTVT.